Each of the 21 T cell receptor beta chains below was sequenced from the same sample in a study of CD8+CD57+ T cells in acquired aplastic anemia (dated by TCRdb to the late 2010s). Flow cytometry had shown CD8+CD57+ cell expansion in the patients selected for sequencing. TCRdb lists the instrument as Illumina HiSeq 2000. TCR beta VDJ combination and CDR3 sequence profiling used genomic DNA as the template. TCRdb reran the public reads through fastp at Q25 and MiXCR, keeping productive beta chains. Here each entry gathers all rows of one CDR3 protein and keeps the most common genes and DNA. This sample has about 270,000 distinct CDR3 sequences in its table, and roughly 82% of those were observed once. The ten largest account for over 35% of the sample. Sequenced input: sorted CD4+, CD8+, or CD8+CD57+ T cells (not recorded which) from PBMCs. All receptors come from a human donor with aplastic anemia.

V usage is TRBV19 and J usage is TRBJ1-6; D gene ambiguous. Deletions cut 7 bases from V and 9 bases from J, with 1 base between. The CDR3 consists of 9 residues. CDR1 is LNHDA and CDR2 is SQIVND in the germline V gene (reference sequence). The CDR3: CASISPLHF. The CDR3 DNA reads as TGTGCCAGTATTTCACCCCTCCACTTT. The full variable domain, in which reference TRBV19 and TRBJ1-6 provide the parts outside the CDR3, is DGGITQSPKYLFRKEGQNVTLSCEQNLNHDAMYWYRQDPGQGLRLIYYSQIVNDFQKGDIAEGYSVSREKKESFPLTVTSAQKNPTAFYLCASISPLHFGNGTRLTVT.

V and J are TRBV7-3 and TRBJ2-3; 9 nucleotides match TRBD2. Germline V lookup: CDR1 SGHTA, CDR2 FQGTGA. The length of the CDR3 is 15 residues. V lost 3 bases, J lost 1 base, and 2 bases stayed unmatched. The CDR3 DNA is TGTGCCAGCAGCTTTAGACTAGCGGGCACAGATACGCAGTATTTT. Encoded protein: CASSFRLAGTDTQYF.

With respect to this clonotype: The conserved final phenylalanine or tryptophan is absent from the CDR3, which likely points to a read error. No DNA is shown, since the ends of the CDR3 on it are uncertain; the CDR3 is the one TCRdb lists. The chain joins TRBV19 to TRBJ2-1; TRBD2 reflects the table's D call only, with no check against the DNA. Germline V gene sequence: CDR1 LNHDA, CDR2 SQIVND (reference sequence). The CDR3 is 15 residues long, counting both termini. The CDR3 spells CASSIAGGSEERACR.

V gene TRBV19 combines with J gene TRBJ2-5; a weak D match, TRBD2 (5 bases). This CDR3 has 14 amino acids. V lost 6 bases to trimming and J lost 2 bases, with 13 bases between them. Germline CDR1 is LNHDA and CDR2 is SQIVND (reference sequence). For the CDR3, the DNA is TGTGCCAGTAGGGGGAGACCTTCTCAAGAGACCCAGTACTTC. This codes for CASRGRPSQETQYF.

Note on this clonotype: The CDR3 does not close with the conserved phenylalanine or tryptophan, likely indicating a read error. No DNA is shown, since the ends of the CDR3 on it are uncertain; the CDR3 is the one TCRdb lists. The chain carries TRBV7-2 and TRBJ2-3. The CDR3 is 13 residues long, ends included. Germline assignment: CDR1 SGHTA and CDR2 FQGNSA. The CDR3 protein is CASSNGHGDQESY.

This sequence joins TRBV7-3 and TRBJ2-1; no definite D call. CDR1 and CDR2 (germline): SGHTA, FQGTGA. This CDR3 region has 12 residues. V lost 1 base, J lost 7 bases, and 5 bases lay in between. CDR3: CASSLRKNEQFF. The CDR3 DNA sequence: TGTGCCAGCAGCTTAAGAAAAAATGAGCAGTTCTTC.

By sample share, this clonotype is medium-sized. The chain carries TRBV7-2 and TRBJ2-3; 13 bases are shared with TRBD2. With V trimmed by 6 bases and J by 6 bases, 6 bases remained unmatched. CDR3 size: 15 residues. The V gene's germline CDR1 is SGHTA and CDR2 FQGNSA. CDR3 protein: CASSPLAGGLDTQYF. The DNA for the CDR3 is TGTGCCAGCAGTCCACTAGCGGGGGGGCTGGATACGCAGTATTTT.

J is TRBJ2-5 and V is TRBV2, with D perhaps TRBD2 (7 bases). V gave up 5 bases and J gave up 11 bases, with 24 bases separating them. CDR3 length: 15 residues. CDR1 is SNHLY and CDR2 is FYNNEI in the germline V gene. The CDR3 here is CASSSRGTRGESQYF. CDR3 nucleotide sequence: TGTGCCAGCAGTTCTAGGGGGACTCGGGGGGAGTCTCAGTACTTC.

For this clonotype: Because it lacks the conserved phenylalanine or tryptophan at the end, this CDR3 is likely a read error. The limits of the CDR3 on the DNA are not certain, so only TCRdb's listed CDR3 is given. The rearrangement uses TRBV9 and TRBJ2-3; the table's D call of TRBD1 was not tested on the DNA. The CDR3 extends over 14 residues, inclusive of both ends. Germline V gene sequence: CDR1 SGDLS, CDR2 YYNGEE. CDR3: CASSVGGRTEAFFG.

For this clonotype: A read error may account for a junction end that differs from germline. This chain joins TRBV7-3 and TRBJ1-5; 8 bases match TRBD1. The CDR3 extends over 14 amino acids. Germline V gene data show CDR1 as SGHTA and CDR2 as FQGTGA. Here the CDR3 DNA reads TGTGCCAGCAGACAGGGGGTCACCGGGGAGCTGTTTTTTTTT. It translates to CASRQGVTGELFFF.

V usage is TRBV11-3 and J usage is TRBJ2-7; TRBD1 might be the D (5 bases). The germline V and J ends were trimmed by 0 bases and 5 bases, with 11 bases remaining between them. Germline CDR1 SGHNT, CDR2 YENEEA. The CDR3 consists of 14 residues. The CDR3 here is CASSLDVTVDEQYF. The CDR3 DNA reads as TGTGCCAGCAGCTTAGATGTGACAGTCGACGAGCAGTACTTC.

This chain joins TRBV5-1 and TRBJ1-1, with D hard to call. Germline assignment: CDR1 SGHRS and CDR2 YFSETQ. This CDR3 comprises 14 residues. Trimming pared 0 bases from V and 1 base from J, leaving 7 bases between. CDR3 sequence reads: CASSLVGENTEAFF. The CDR3 nucleotides read TGCGCCAGCAGCTTGGTTGGCGAGAACACTGAAGCTTTCTTT.

The V gene is TRBV7-8, the J gene TRBJ1-1; 7 bases match TRBD1. V lost 1 base, J lost 12 bases, and 14 bases stayed unmatched. Germline CDR1 reads SGHVS; CDR2 reads FQNEAQ. The length of the CDR3 is 15 residues. Here the CDR3 reads CASSLDRTGNTQSFF. As DNA, the CDR3 is TGTGCCAGCAGCTTAGATCGGACAGGCAATACGCAGTCTTTCTTT.

For this clonotype: A much larger clone is a single base away; this may be a read error. The rearrangement links TRBV9 to TRBJ2-3; D is undetermined. V shed 0 bases and J shed 15 bases, with 20 bases lying between them. Germline CDR1 and CDR2: SGDLS and YYNGEE. The CDR3 has 14 amino acids. The CDR3 coding sequence is TGTGCCAGCAGCGTAGGGTCAGATACGGAGAATTTTTATTTT. Protein product: CASSVGSDTENFYF.

The chain links TRBV7-9 to TRBJ1-5; D is ambiguous. Germline V gene data show CDR1 as SEHNR and CDR2 as FQNEAQ (reference sequence). CDR3 size: 15 residues. The germline V and J ends were trimmed by 1 base and 15 bases, with 22 bases remaining between them. The chain's CDR3 is CASSLVPGEKLFRHF. CDR3 bases: TGTGCCAGCAGCTTAGTACCCGGGGAGAAGCTTTTTCGGCATTTT.

This chain uses TRBV7-8 with TRBJ2-7; D could derive from TRBD1 or TRBD2 (5 bases each). Germline lookup yields CDR1 SGHVS and CDR2 FQNEAQ. V dropped 0 bases and J dropped 1 base, with 19 bases sitting between them. CDR3 size: 18 residues. The CDR3 nucleotides read TGTGCCAGCAGCTTAGCGGGAGACGCGACAGCCCATTCCTACGAGCAGTACGTC. Its protein product is CASSLAGDATAHSYEQYV.

The CDR3, as DNA: TGTGCCAGCAGCTTCTGGGACAATAGCAATCAGCCCCAGCATTTT. It encodes CASSFWDNSNQPQHF. The rearrangement uses TRBV5-6 and TRBJ1-5; D is possibly TRBD1 (6 bases). CDR1 and CDR2 from the germline V gene are SGHDT and YYEEEE. The CDR3 contains 15 residues. Deletions cut 2 bases from V and 0 bases from J, with 9 bases between.

On this clonotype itself: The junction shows a germline mismatch at one end, possibly a read error. The chain recombines TRBV2 with TRBJ1-2; 7 bases agree with TRBD1. The CDR3 length is 16 residues. Looked up from germline, CDR1 is SNHLY and CDR2 is FYNNEI. The CDR3 here is CASSRGDRGIADTQSF. CDR3 nucleotides: TGTGCCAGCAGTAGAGGGGACAGAGGCATCGCAGATACGCAGTCTTTC.

The rearrangement joins TRBV2 to TRBJ2-1, with 7 positions matching TRBD1. CDR3 length: 16 amino acids. V lost 6 bases, J lost 8 bases, and 16 bases stayed unmatched. Germline assignment: CDR1 SNHLY and CDR2 FYNNEI. The CDR3 region is CASSLGGGNDQHEQFF. The DNA for the CDR3 is TGTGCCAGCAGCTTAGGGGGCGGTAACGATCAGCATGAGCAGTTCTTC.

The rearrangement links TRBV9 to TRBJ2-2; D is possibly TRBD2 (6 bases). The germline CDR1 and CDR2 sequences are SGDLS and YYNGEE. The length of the CDR3 is 14 residues. Trimming pared 3 bases from V and 17 bases from J, leaving 23 bases between. This CDR3 reads CASSGDGGGGYTFF. The CDR3 DNA follows: TGTGCCAGCAGCGGGGATGGGGGAGGTGGCTACACCTTTTTT.

The V call is TRBV7-3, the J call TRBJ1-1; a weak D match, TRBD1 (5 bases). CDR1 is SGHTA, CDR2 FQGTGA, per germline. Trimming stripped 2 bases from V and 13 bases from J, with 23 bases between. This CDR3 region has 15 residues. CDR3 in DNA: TGTGCCAGCAGCTTAGCGAAGCGGGGGTACTACAATGATTTCTTT. Protein sequence: CASSLAKRGYYNDFF.